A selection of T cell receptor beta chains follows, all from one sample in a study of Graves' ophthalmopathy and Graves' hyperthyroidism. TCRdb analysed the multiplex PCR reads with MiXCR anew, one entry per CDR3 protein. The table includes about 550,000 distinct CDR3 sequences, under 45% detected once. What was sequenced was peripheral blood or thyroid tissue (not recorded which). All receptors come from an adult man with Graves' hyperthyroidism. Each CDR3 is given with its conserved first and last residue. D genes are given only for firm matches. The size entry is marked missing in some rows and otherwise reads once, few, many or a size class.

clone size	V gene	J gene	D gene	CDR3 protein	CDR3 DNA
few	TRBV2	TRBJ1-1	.	CASILDRDTEAFF	.
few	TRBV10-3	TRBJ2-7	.	CAWSRADKPQGEQYF	TGTGCCTGGAGTCGCGCGGACAAACCTCAAGGAGAGCAGTACTTC
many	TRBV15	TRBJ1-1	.	CATSRDPGTEAFF	TGTGCCACCAGCAGAGATCCGGGAACTGAAGCTTTCTTT
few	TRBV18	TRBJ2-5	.	CASSPSGYNQETQYF	TGTGCCAGCTCACCGTCAGGATACAACCAAGAGACCCAGTACTTC
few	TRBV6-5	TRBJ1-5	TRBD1	CASRGQGNSNQPQHF	TGTGCCAGCAGAGGACAGGGGAATAGCAATCAGCCCCAGCATTTT
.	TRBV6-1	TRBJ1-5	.	CASSTLAIGETQHF	TGTGCCAGCAGTACCCTAGCCATTGGGGAGACCCAGCATTTT
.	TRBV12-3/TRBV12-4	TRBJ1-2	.	CASSLDAAVWYGYTF	TGTGCCAGCAGTTTAGACGCAGCTGTATGGTATGGCTACACCTTC
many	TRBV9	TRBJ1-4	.	CASSPTAGKGEKLFF	TGTGCCAGCAGCCCTACTGCAGGGAAAGGTGAAAAACTGTTTTTT
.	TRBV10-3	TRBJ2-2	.	CAISAQNTGELFF	TGTGCCATCTCGGCACAGAACACCGGGGAGCTGTTTTTT
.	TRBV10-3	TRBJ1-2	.	CAISPTGGGYGYTF	TGTGCCATCAGCCCCACAGGTGGCGGCTATGGCTACACCTTC
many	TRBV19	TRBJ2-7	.	CASSPVGGLYEQYF	TGTGCCAGTAGCCCCGTGGGGGGGCTCTACGAGCAGTACTTC
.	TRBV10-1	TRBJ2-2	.	CASSYPSGAGTGELFF	TGTGCCAGCAGTTACCCCTCAGGGGCCGGCACCGGGGAGCTGTTTTTT
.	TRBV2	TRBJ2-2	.	CASSQEAGRAFRTGELFF	TGTGCCAGCAGCCAAGAGGCGGGCAGGGCGTTTAGGACCGGGGAGCTGTTTTTT
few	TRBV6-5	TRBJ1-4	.	CASSYLPGRNEKLFF	TGTGCCAGCAGTTACCTCCCAGGGCGTAATGAAAAACTGTTTTTT
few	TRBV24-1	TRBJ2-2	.	CATSDLAEINTGELFF	TGTGCCACCAGTGATTTAGCGGAAATCAACACCGGGGAGCTGTTTTTT
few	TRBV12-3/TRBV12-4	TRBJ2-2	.	CASSLIGGGGTGELFF	TGTGCCAGCAGTTTAATAGGGGGAGGCGGCACCGGGGAGCTGTTTTTT
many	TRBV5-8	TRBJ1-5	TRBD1	CASSLEVTGGNQPQHF	TGTGCCAGCAGCCTGGAGGTCACAGGGGGCAATCAGCCCCAGCATTTT
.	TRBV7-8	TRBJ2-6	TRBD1	CAHHRDRASPGANVLTF	TGTGCTCATCACCGGGACAGGGCTTCACCTGGGGCCAACGTCCTGACTTTC
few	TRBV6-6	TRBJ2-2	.	CASRSGQYTGELFF	TGTGCCAGCAGGAGCGGACAGTACACCGGGGAGCTGTTTTTT
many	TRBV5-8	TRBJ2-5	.	CASSLKTQYF	TGTGCCAGCAGCTTGAAGACCCAGTACTTC
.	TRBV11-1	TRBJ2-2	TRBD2	CASSAVSGGTNTGELFF	TGTGCCAGCAGTGCGGTTAGCGGGGGAACGAACACCGGGGAGCTGTTTTTT
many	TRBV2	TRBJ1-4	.	CASSAIATNEKLFF	TGTGCCAGCAGTGCAATTGCAACTAATGAAAAACTGTTTTTT
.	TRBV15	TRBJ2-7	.	CATSRDQGRSYEQYF	TGTGCCACCAGCAGAGATCAGGGACGGTCCTACGAGCAGTACTTC
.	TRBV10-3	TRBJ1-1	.	CVISESWMTNTEAFF	TGTGTCATCAGTGAGTCTTGGATGACAAACACTGAAGCTTTCTTT
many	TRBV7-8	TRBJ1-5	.	CASSSEPGGDNQPQHF	TGTGCCAGCAGCTCGGAACCAGGAGGGGACAATCAGCCCCAGCATTTT
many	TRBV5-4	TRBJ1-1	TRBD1	CASSTPGQGITEAFF	TGTGCCAGCAGTACGCCGGGACAGGGAATCACTGAAGCTTTCTTT
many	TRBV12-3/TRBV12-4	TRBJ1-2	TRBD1	CASSLGTVYGYTF	TGTGCCAGCAGTCTCGGGACAGTCTATGGCTACACCTTC
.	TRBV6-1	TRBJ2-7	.	CASSEAQGWVYEQYF	TGTGCCAGCAGTGAAGCTCAGGGGTGGGTCTACGAGCAGTACTTC
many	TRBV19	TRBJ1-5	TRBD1	CASSMGQTQPQHF	TGTGCCAGTAGCATGGGACAGACTCAGCCCCAGCATTTT
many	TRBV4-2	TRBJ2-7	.	CASSQESLNPHEQYF	TGTGCCAGCAGCCAAGAATCTCTTAACCCCCACGAGCAGTACTTC
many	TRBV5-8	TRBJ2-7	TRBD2	CASSSTSGRAYEQYF	TGTGCCAGCAGCAGTACTAGCGGGAGGGCCTACGAGCAGTACTTC